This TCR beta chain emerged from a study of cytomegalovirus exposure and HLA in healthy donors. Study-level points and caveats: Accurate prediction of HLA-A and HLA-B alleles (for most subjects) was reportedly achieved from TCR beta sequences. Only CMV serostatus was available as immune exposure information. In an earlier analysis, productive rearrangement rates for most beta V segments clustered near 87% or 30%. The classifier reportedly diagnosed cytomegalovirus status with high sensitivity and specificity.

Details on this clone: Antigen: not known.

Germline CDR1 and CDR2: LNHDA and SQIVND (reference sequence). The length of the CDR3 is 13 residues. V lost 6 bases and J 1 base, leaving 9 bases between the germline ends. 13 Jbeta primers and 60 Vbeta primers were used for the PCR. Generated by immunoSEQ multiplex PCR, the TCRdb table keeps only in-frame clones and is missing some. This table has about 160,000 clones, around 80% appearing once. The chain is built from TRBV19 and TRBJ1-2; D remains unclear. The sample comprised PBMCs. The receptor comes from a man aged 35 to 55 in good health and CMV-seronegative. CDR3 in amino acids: CASSWNSNYGYTF. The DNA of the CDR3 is TGTGCCAGTAGCTGGAACAGTAACTATGGCTACACCTTC.